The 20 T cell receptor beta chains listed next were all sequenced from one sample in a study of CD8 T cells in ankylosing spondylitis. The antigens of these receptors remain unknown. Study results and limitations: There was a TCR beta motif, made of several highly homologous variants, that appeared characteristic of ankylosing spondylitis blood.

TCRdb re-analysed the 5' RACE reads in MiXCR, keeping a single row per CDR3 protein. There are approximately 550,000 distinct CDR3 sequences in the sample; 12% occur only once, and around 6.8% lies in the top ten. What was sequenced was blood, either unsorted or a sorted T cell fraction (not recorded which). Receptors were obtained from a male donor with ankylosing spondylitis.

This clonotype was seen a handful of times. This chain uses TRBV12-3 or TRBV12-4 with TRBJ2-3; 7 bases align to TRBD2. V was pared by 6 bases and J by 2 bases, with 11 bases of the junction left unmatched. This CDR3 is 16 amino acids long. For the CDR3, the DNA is TGTGCCAGCAGCCAACGGCTAGCGGCGATCACAGATACGCAGTATTTT. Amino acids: CASSQRLAAITDTQYF.

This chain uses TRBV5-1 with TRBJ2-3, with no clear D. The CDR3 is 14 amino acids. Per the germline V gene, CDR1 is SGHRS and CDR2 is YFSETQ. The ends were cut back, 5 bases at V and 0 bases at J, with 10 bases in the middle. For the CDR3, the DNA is TGCGCCAGCAGATATGAGTATAGCACAGATACGCAGTATTTT. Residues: CASRYEYSTDTQYF. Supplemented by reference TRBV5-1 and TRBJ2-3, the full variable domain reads KAGVTQTPRYLIKTRGQQVTLSCSPISGHRSVSWYQQTPGQGLQFLFEYFSETQRNKGNFPGRFSGRQFSNSRSEMNVSTLELGDSALYLCASRYEYSTDTQYFGPGTRLTVL.

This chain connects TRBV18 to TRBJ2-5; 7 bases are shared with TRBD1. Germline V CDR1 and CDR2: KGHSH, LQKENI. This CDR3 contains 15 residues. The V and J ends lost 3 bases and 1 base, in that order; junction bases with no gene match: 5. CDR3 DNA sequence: TGTGCCAGCTCACCCGGGACAGCTAGCCAAGAGACCCAGTACTTC. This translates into CASSPGTASQETQYF.

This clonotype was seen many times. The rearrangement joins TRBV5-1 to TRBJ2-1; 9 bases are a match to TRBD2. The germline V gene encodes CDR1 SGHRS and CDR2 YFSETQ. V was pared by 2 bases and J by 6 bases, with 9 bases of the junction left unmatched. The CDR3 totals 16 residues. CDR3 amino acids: CASSFRGGLAVNEQFF. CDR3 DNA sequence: TGCGCCAGCAGCTTTCGGGGGGGACTAGCTGTCAATGAGCAGTTCTTC.

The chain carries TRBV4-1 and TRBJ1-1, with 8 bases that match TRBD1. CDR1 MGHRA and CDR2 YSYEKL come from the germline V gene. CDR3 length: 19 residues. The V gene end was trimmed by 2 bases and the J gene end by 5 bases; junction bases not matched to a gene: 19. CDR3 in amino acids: CASSQIIAVQGADWTEAFF. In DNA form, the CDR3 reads TGCGCCAGCAGCCAAATAATCGCCGTCCAGGGGGCAGATTGGACTGAAGCTTTCTTT.

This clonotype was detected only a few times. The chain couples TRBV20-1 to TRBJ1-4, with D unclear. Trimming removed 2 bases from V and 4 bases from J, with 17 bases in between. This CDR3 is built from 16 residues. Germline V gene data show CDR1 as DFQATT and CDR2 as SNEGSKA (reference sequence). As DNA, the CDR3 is TGCAGTGCTAGACCCGGATTGGGGTATGGTAATGAAAAACTGTTTTTT. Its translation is CSARPGLGYGNEKLFF.

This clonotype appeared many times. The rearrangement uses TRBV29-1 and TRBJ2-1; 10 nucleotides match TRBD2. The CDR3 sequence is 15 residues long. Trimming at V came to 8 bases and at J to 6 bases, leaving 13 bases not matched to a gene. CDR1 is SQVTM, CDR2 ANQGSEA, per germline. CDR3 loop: CSCGILGTSANEQFF. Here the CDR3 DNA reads TGCAGCTGTGGGATTCTAGGGACTAGCGCCAATGAGCAGTTCTTC.

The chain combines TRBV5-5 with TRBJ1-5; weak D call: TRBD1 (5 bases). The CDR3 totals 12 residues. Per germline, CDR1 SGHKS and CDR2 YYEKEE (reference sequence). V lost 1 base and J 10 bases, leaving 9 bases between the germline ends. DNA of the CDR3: TGTGCCAGCAGCTTGCAGGGTGGTCCCCAGCATTTT. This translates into CASSLQGGPQHF.

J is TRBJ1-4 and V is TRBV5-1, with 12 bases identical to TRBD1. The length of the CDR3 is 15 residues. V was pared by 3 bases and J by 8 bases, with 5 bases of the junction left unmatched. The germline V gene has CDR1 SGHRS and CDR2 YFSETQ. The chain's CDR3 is CASSSSGTGGEKLFF. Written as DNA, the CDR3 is TGCGCCAGCAGCTCCAGTGGGACAGGGGGCGAAAAACTGTTTTTT. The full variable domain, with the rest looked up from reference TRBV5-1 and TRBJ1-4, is KAGVTQTPRYLIKTRGQQVTLSCSPISGHRSVSWYQQTPGQGLQFLFEYFSETQRNKGNFPGRFSGRQFSNSRSEMNVSTLELGDSALYLCASSSSGTGGEKLFFGSGTQLSVL.

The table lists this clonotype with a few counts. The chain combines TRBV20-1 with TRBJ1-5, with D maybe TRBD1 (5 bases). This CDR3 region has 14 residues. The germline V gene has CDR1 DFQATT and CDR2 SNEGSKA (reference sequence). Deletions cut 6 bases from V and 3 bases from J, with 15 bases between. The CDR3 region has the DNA TGCAGTGCCGTTGGGGGATTGGTCAATCAGCCCCAGCATTTT. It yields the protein CSAVGGLVNQPQHF.

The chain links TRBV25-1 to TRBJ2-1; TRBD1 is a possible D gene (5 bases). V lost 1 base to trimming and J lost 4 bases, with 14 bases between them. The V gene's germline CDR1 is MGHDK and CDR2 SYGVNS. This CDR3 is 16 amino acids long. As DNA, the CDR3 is TGTGCCAGCAGTGAATTCGGAGCCAGGGATTACAATGAGCAGTTCTTC. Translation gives CASSEFGARDYNEQFF.

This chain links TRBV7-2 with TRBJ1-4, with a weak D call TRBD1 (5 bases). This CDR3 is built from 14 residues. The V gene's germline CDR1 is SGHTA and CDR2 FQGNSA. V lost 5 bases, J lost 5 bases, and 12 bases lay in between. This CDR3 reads CASSHPTENEKLFF. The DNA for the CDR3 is TGTGCCAGCAGCCACCCGACAGAAAATGAAAAACTGTTTTTT.

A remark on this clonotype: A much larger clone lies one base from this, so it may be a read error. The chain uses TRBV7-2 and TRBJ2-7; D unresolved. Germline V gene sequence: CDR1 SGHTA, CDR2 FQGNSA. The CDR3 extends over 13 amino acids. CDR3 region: CPSSLVSDIGQYF. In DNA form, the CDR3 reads TGTCCCAGCAGCTTAGTTTCCGATATAGGGCAGTACTTC. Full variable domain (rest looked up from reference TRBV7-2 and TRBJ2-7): GAGVSQSPSNKVTEKGKDVELRCDPISGHTALYWYRQSLGQGLEFLIYFQGNSAPDKSGLPSDRFSAERTGGSVSTLTIQRTQQEDSAVYLCPSSLVSDIGQYFGPGTRLTVT.

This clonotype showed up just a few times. The CDR3 is CASSFPGHVKLFF. The CDR3 bases are TGTGCCAGCAGCTTCCCGGGACATGTAAAACTGTTTTTT. The rearrangement joins TRBV7-9 to TRBJ1-4; a possible D gene is TRBD1 (6 bases). V was cut by 3 bases and J by 10 bases, with 12 bases left in between. Germline CDR1 and CDR2: SEHNR and FQNEAQ (reference sequence). The CDR3 consists of 13 residues. The whole variable domain, filled in from reference TRBV7-9 and TRBJ1-4, reads DTGVSQNPRHKITKRGQNVTFRCDPISEHNRLYWYRQTLGQGPEFLTYFQNEAQLEKSRLLSDRFSAERPKGSFSTLEIQRTEQGDSAMYLCASSFPGHVKLFFGSGTQLSVL.

The CDR3 sequence is CASSQERLDWGNEQFF. CDR3 DNA sequence: TGTGCCAGCAGCCAAGAACGTCTGGACTGGGGCAATGAGCAGTTCTTC. This chain uses TRBV3-1 with TRBJ2-1, with D perhaps matching TRBD2 (5 bases). The germline CDR1 and CDR2 sequences are LGHDT and YNNKEL (reference sequence). The CDR3 length is 16 residues. Trimming removed 0 bases from V and 6 bases from J, with 15 bases in between.

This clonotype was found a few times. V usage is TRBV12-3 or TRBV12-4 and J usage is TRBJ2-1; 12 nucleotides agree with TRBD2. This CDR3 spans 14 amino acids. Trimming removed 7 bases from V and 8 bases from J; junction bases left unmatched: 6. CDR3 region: CASILTSGSDEQFF. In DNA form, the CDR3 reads TGTGCCAGCATCCTGACTAGCGGGAGTGATGAGCAGTTCTTC.

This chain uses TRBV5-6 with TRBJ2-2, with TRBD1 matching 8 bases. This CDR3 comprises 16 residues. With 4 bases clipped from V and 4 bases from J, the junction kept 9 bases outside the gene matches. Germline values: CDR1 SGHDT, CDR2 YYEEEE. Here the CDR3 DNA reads TGTGCCAGCAGCCACCCGGGACAGGCCTTCACCGGGGAGCTGTTTTTT. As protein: CASSHPGQAFTGELFF. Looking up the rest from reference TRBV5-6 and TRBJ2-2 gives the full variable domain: DAGVTQSPTHLIKTRGQQVTLRCSPKSGHDTVSWYQQALGQGPQFIFQYYEEEERQRGNFPDRFSGHQFPNYSSELNVNALLLGDSALYLCASSHPGQAFTGELFFGEGSRLTVL.

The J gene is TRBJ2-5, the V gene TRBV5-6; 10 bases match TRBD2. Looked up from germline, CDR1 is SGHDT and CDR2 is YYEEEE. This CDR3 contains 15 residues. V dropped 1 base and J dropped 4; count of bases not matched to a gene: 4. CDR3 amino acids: CASSLSGLAIETQYF. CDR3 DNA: TGTGCCAGCAGCTTGTCGGGACTAGCGATAGAGACCCAGTACTTC.

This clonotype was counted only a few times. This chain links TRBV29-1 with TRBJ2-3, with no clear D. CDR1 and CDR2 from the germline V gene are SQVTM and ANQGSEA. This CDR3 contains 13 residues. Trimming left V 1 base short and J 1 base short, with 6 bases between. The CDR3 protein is CSVEVAGTDTQYF. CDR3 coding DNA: TGCAGCGTTGAAGTGGCTGGCACAGATACGCAGTATTTT.

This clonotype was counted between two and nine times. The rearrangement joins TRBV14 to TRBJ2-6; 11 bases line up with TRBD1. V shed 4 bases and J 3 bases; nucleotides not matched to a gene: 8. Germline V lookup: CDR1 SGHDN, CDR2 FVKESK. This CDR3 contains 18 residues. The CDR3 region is CASSPSDRGLGGANVLTF. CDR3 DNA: TGTGCCAGCAGCCCCTCGGACAGGGGGCTAGGTGGGGCCAACGTCCTGACTTTC.